The TCR beta chain under discussion was sequenced for a study of identifying expanded T cells in peripheral blood. The study's findings and limits: Variance in clone template counts between roughly two-week samples significantly increased with total template count across all healthy donors. About 1.2 clones differed between technical replicates, versus about 16 and 19 over time.

Collection occurred without any documented infections or immune events in donors. This clone is a singleton in its sample. Antigen: not known. V was clipped by 1 base and J by 10 bases; unmatched bases: 16. CDR1 SGHAT and CDR2 FQNNGV come from the germline V gene. This CDR3 region has 16 residues. The assay was immunoSEQ multiplex PCR, and TCRdb's table has in-frame clones only and misses some. This table has over 90,000 clones, roughly 88% appearing once. Sequencing input: blood. The genes are TRBV11-2 and TRBJ2-7, with 7 bases identical to TRBD1. This sequence originates from a person aged 18 to 75 in good health. In nucleotides, the CDR3 is TGTGCCAGCAGCTTAGTTTTTGAACAGGGGAACCCGCGCCAGTACTTC. Amino acid sequence: CASSLVFEQGNPRQYF.